This TCR beta chain was sequenced for a study of T cell changes during pregnancy in multiple sclerosis. Trimming removed 4 bases from V and 2 bases from J, with 7 bases in between. CDR3 length equals 13 residues. Germline V gene data show CDR1 as LNHDA and CDR2 as SQIVND (reference sequence). Sequencing was performed with immunoSEQ multiplex PCR; in TCRdb, only in-frame clones are kept and a portion is missing. This table has approximately 60,000 clones, roughly 90% appearing once. The source is a female donor in good health, enrolled as a control in a pregnancy study. This chain uses TRBV19 with TRBJ2-3; no definite D call. The material was peripheral blood, obtained in the second trimester of pregnancy. The CDR3: CASSTRLTDTQYF. CDR3 DNA: TGTGCCAGTAGTACCCGACTCACAGATACGCAGTATTTT.